This T cell receptor (beta chain) was identified in a study of blood T cell repertoires in COVID-19. Libraries were prepared by immunoSEQ multiplex PCR; TCRdb keeps only in-frame clonotypes and omits some of them. The table lists over 45,000 clones, 85% of them singletons. This CDR3 has 17 amino acids. Germline V gives CDR1 SGDLS, CDR2 YYNGEE. Trimming left V 0 bases short and J 2 bases short, with 15 bases between. The sequenced material came from peripheral blood. This clonotype was obtained from a human donor in a cohort sampled during active COVID-19. This sequence joins TRBV9 and TRBJ1-3; D gene unclear. CDR3 loop: CASSVGQGSEPGNTIYF. The CDR3 DNA sequence: TGTGCCAGCAGCGTAGGACAAGGTTCAGAACCTGGAAACACCATATATTTT.